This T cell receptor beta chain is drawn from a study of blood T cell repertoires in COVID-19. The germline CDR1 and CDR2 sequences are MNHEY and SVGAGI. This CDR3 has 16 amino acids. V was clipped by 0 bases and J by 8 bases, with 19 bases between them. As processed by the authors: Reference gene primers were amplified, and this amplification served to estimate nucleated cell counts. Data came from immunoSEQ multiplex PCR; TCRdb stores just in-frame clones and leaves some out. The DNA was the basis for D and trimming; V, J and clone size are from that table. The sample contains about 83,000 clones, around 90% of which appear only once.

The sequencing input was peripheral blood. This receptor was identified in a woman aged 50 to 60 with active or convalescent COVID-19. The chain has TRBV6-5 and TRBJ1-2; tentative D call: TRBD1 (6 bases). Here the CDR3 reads CASSYSTKGVGLGYTF. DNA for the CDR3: TGTGCCAGCAGTTACTCAACGAAGGGGGTGGGTTTGGGCTACACCTTC.